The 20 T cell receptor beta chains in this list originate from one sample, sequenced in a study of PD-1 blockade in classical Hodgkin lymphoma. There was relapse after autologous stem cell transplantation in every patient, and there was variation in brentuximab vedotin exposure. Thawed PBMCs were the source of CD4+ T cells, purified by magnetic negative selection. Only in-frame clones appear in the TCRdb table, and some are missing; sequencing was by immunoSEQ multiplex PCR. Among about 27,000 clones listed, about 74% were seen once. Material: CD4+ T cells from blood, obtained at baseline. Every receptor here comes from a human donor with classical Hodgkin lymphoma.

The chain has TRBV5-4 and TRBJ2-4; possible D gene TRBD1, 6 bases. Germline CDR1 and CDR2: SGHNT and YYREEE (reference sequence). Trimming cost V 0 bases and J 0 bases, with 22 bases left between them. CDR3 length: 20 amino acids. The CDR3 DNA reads TGTGCCAGCAGCTTGGACGGGACACCAGTCCGACCTCTAGCCAAAAACATTCAGTACTTC. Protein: CASSLDGTPVRPLAKNIQYF.

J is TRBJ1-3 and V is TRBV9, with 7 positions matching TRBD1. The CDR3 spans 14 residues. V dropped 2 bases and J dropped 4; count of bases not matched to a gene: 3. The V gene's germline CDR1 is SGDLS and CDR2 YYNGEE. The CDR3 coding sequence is TGTGCCAGCAGCGTGCAGGGACAGGGAAACACCATATATTTT. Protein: CASSVQGQGNTIYF.

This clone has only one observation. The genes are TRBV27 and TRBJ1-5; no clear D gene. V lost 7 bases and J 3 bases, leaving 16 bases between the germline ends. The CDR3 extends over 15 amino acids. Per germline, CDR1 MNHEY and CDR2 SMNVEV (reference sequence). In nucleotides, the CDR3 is TGTGCCAGCATTGGGGAGATCCTTGACAATCAGCCCCAGCATTTT. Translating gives CASIGEILDNQPQHF.

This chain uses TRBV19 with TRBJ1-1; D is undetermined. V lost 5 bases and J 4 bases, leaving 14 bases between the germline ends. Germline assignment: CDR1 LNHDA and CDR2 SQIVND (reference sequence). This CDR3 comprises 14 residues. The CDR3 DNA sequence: TGTGCCAGTAGTCCACGGACTGGTTCCACTGAAGCTTTCTTT. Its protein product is CASSPRTGSTEAFF.

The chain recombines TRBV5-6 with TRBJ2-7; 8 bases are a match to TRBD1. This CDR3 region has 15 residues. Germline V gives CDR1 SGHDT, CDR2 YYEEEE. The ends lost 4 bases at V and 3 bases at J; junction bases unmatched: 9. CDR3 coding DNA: TGTGCCAGCAGCCAGTTGACAGGGGATGACTACGAGCAGTACTTC. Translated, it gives CASSQLTGDDYEQYF.

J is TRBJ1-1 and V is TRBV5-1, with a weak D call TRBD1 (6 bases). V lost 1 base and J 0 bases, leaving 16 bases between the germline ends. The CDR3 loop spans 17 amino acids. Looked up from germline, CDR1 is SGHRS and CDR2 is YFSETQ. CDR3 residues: CASSLLGTSVMNTEAFF. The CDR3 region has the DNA TGCGCCAGCAGCTTGCTCGGGACATCAGTTATGAACACTGAAGCTTTCTTT.

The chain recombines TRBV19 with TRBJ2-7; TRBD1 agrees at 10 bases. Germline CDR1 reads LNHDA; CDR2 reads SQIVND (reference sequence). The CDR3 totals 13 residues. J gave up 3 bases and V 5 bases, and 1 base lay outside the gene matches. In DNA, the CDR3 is TGTGCCAGTAGTGGGGACAGGGGCTACGAGCAGTACTTC. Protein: CASSGDRGYEQYF.

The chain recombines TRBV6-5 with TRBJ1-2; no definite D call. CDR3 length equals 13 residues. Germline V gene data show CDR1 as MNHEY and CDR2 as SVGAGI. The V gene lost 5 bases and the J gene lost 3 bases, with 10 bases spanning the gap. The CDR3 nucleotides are TGTGCCAGCAGTAAACAGCACTACTATGGCTACACCTTC. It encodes CASSKQHYYGYTF.

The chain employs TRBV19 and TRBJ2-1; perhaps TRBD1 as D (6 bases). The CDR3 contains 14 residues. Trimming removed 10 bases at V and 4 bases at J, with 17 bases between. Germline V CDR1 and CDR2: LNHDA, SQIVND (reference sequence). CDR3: CATQRSGVYNEQFF. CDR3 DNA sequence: TGTGCCACCCAGAGGTCAGGGGTGTACAATGAGCAGTTCTTC.

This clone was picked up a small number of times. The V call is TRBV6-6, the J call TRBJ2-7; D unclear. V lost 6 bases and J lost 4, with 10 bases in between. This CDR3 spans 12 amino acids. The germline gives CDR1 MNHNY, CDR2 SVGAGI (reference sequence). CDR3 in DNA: TGTGCCAGCAGCTTGGACGGGTACGAGCAGTACTTC. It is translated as CASSLDGYEQYF.

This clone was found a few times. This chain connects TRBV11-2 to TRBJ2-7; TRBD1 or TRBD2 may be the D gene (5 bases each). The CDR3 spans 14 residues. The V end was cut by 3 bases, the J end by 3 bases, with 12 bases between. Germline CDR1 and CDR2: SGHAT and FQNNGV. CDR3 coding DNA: TGTGCCAGCAGCTTCTCCGGGGCGAACTACGAGCAGTACTTC. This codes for CASSFSGANYEQYF.

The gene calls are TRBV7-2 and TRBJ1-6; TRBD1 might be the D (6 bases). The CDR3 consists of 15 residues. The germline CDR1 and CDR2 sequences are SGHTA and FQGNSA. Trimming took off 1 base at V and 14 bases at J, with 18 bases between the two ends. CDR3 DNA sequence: TGTGCCAGCAGCTTAGATGGGGTCCCAGGGGCTACCCTCCACTTT. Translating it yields CASSLDGVPGATLHF.

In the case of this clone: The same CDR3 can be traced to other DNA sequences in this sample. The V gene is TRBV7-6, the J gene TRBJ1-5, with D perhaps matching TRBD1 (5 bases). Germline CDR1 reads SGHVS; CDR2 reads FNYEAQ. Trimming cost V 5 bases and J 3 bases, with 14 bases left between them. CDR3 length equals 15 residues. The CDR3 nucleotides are TGTGCCAGCAGCCCGGGACTTACCCCCAATCAGCCCCAGCATTTT. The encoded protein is CASSPGLTPNQPQHF.

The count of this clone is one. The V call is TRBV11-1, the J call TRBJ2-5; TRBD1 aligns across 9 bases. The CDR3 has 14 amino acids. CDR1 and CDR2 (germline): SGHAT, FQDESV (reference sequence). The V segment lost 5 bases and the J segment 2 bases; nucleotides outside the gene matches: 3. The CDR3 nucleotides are TGTGCCAGCAGCCCGGGACAGGGACAAGAGACCCAGTACTTC. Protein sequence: CASSPGQGQETQYF.

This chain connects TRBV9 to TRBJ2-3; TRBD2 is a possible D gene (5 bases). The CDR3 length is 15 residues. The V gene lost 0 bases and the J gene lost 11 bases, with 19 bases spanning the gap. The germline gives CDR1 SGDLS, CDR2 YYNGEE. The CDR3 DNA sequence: TGTGCCAGCAGCGTAGCGGGGATTGCCTTCCAAGGGCAGTATTTT. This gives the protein CASSVAGIAFQGQYF. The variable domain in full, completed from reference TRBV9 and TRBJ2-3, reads DSGVTQTPKHLITATGQRVTLRCSPRSGDLSVYWYQQSLDQGLQFLIQYYNGEERAKGNILERFSAQQFPDLHSELNLSSLELGDSALYFCASSVAGIAFQGQYFGPGTRLTVL.

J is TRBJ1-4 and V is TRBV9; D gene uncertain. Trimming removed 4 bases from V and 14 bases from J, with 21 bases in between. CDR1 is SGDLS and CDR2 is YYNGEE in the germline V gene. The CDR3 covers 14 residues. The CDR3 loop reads CASSPLTSGPVLFF. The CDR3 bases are TGTGCCAGCAGCCCCTTGACCTCCGGGCCCGTGCTGTTTTTT.

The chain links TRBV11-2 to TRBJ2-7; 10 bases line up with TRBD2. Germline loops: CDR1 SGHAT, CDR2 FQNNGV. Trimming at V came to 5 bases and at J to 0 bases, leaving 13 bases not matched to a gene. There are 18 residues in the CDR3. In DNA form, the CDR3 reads TGTGCCAGCAGCGACCGGGCTAGCGGGGGCTTTAGCTCCTACGAGCAGTACTTC. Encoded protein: CASSDRASGGFSSYEQYF. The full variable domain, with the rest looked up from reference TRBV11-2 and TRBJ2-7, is EAGVAQSPRYKIIEKRQSVAFWCNPISGHATLYWYQQILGQGPKLLIQFQNNGVVDDSQLPKDRFSAERLKGVDSTLKIQPAKLEDSAVYLCASSDRASGGFSSYEQYFGPGTRLTVT.

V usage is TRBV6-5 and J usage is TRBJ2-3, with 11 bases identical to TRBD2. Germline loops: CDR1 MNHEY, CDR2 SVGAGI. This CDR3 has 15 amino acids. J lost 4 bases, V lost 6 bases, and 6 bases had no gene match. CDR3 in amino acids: CASRLSGGASDTQYF. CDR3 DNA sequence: TGTGCCAGCAGACTTAGCGGGGGGGCATCAGATACGCAGTATTTT.

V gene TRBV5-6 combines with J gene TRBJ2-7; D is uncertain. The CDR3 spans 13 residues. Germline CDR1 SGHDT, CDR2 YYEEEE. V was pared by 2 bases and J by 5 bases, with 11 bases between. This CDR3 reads CASSLKGYHEQYF. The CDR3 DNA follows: TGTGCCAGCAGCTTAAAAGGGTACCACGAGCAGTACTTC.

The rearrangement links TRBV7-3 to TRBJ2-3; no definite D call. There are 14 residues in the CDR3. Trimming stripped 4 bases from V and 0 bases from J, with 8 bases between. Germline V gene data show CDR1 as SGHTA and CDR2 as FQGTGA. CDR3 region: CASSSLHSTDTQYF. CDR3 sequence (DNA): TGTGCCAGCAGCTCGCTCCATAGCACAGATACGCAGTATTTT.